These 20 T cell receptor beta chains came from one sample sequenced in a study of blood T cells in healthy people across ages. Next came a second PCR, run for roughly 6 to 11 cycles, which used a sample-barcoded 5' primer along with a J-beta primer mix. TCRdb itself ran the 5' RACE reads through MiXCR, one entry per CDR3 protein. This table holds approximately 880,000 distinct CDR3 sequences, roughly 43% found once. Sequencing was performed on blood. The origin of the receptors is a man younger than 40 in good health.

In this sample, this clonotype turned up once. The V call is TRBV7-9, the J call TRBJ2-3; either TRBD1 or TRBD2 may supply D (6 bases each). CDR3 size: 14 residues. V gave up 2 bases and J gave up 3 bases, with 9 bases separating them. The germline V gene has CDR1 SEHNR and CDR2 FQNEAQ (reference sequence). The CDR3 sequence is CASSLRGVTDTQYF. CDR3 nucleotides: TGTGCCAGCAGCTTAAGGGGGGTAACAGATACGCAGTATTTT.

With regard to this clonotype: An end of the junction does not agree with germline; a read error may underlie this. The chain joins TRBV18 to TRBJ1-4; 8 nucleotides line up with TRBD1. Germline V lookup: CDR1 KGHSH, CDR2 LQKENI. This CDR3 spans 15 amino acids. CDR3 sequence: CASPPPGQEGEKLFF. CDR3 nucleotide sequence: TGTGCCAGCCCACCACCGGGACAGGAGGGAGAAAAACTGTTTTTT.

This clonotype was seen a few times. The V call is TRBV28, the J call TRBJ1-4, with D maybe TRBD1 (5 bases). This CDR3 region has 16 residues. V gave up 6 bases and J gave up 6 bases, with 20 bases separating them. Germline V gives CDR1 MDHEN, CDR2 SYDVKM. The CDR3, as DNA: TGTGCCAGCAGCCATCGACAGCTCAGCTCGTATGAAAAACTGTTTTTT. Translated, it gives CASSHRQLSSYEKLFF.

DNA for the CDR3: TGTGCCAGCAGTGACCGGTCAGCGGGGAGGGGCACTGAAGCTTTCTTT. Amino acid sequence: CASSDRSAGRGTEAFF. The genes are TRBV2 and TRBJ1-1; D possibly corresponds to TRBD1 (5 bases). The CDR3 has 16 amino acids. The germline V gene has CDR1 SNHLY and CDR2 FYNNEI. V lost 3 bases to trimming and J lost 4 bases, with 18 bases between them.

This clonotype was counted at least ten times. The rearrangement joins TRBV3-1 to TRBJ2-1; TRBD2 matches 7 bases. The trim removed 2 bases at V and 7 bases at J, leaving 5 bases unmatched. The CDR3 length is 14 residues. The germline CDR1 and CDR2 sequences are LGHDT and YNNKEL (reference sequence). CDR3 residues: CASSQRAGENEQFF. CDR3 in DNA: TGTGCCAGCAGCCAACGGGCGGGGGAGAATGAGCAGTTCTTC.

The chain employs TRBV6-5 and TRBJ2-1; 7 nucleotides line up with TRBD1. Germline V gene sequence: CDR1 MNHEY, CDR2 SVGAGI. The junction had 8 bases not matched to a gene; V was cut back by 5 bases and J by 1 base. The CDR3 runs to 16 residues. As DNA, the CDR3 is TGTGCCAGCAGTCGGACAGGTCAGGTGTCCTACAATGAGCAGTTCTTC. Translated: CASSRTGQVSYNEQFF.

In this sample, this clonotype turned up a few times. The V and J genes are TRBV7-2 and TRBJ1-6; 9 bases are a match to TRBD1. The germline V gene has CDR1 SGHTA and CDR2 FQGNSA. This CDR3 is 17 amino acids long. V was clipped by 5 bases and J by 9 bases; unmatched bases: 14. In DNA, the CDR3 is TGTGCCAGCAGCCCTACAGGGACAGGGAGATTTAGTTCACCCCTCCACTTT. Residues: CASSPTGTGRFSSPLHF.

The chain carries TRBV9 and TRBJ2-3; TRBD2 matches 7 bases. Per germline, CDR1 SGDLS and CDR2 YYNGEE. This CDR3 spans 15 amino acids. J was trimmed by 4 bases and V by 0 bases; bases with no gene match: 5. In DNA, the CDR3 is TGTGCCAGCAGCGTAGAGGCTAGCGGTCCAGATACGCAGTATTTT. Translated: CASSVEASGPDTQYF.

The rearrangement joins TRBV4-1 to TRBJ1-2; D is uncertain. The V gene's germline CDR1 is MGHRA and CDR2 YSYEKL. Deletions cut 0 bases from V and 1 base from J, with 3 bases between. The CDR3 covers 13 residues. The CDR3 DNA is TGCGCCAGCAGCCAAGACAATAACTATGGCTACACCTTC. The encoded protein is CASSQDNNYGYTF.

There are a few counts of this clonotype. The V and J genes are TRBV28 and TRBJ1-1, with TRBD1 as a possible D gene (5 bases). V lost 5 bases and J lost 5, with 18 bases in between. The CDR3 has 15 amino acids. Germline CDR1 and CDR2: MDHEN and SYDVKM. The CDR3 sequence: CASSALAGVWTEAFF. DNA of the CDR3: TGTGCCAGCAGTGCCCTGGCGGGGGTTTGGACTGAAGCTTTCTTT.

V is TRBV20-1 and J is TRBJ2-3, with D possibly TRBD2 on 6 matching bases. The length of the CDR3 is 14 residues. V dropped 5 bases and J dropped 8 bases, with 20 bases sitting between them. Germline CDR1 and CDR2: DFQATT and SNEGSKA (reference sequence). CDR3 DNA: TGCAGTGCTTTTACTAGCTTAGTGGGGGTTACGCAGTATTTT. Amino acid sequence: CSAFTSLVGVTQYF.

The chain links TRBV6-5 to TRBJ2-5; no reliable D call. The V gene's germline CDR1 is MNHEY and CDR2 SVGAGI. The CDR3 is made up of 12 amino acids. Trimming took off 6 bases at V and 7 bases at J, with 12 bases between the two ends. This CDR3 reads CASSSPRLTQYF. CDR3 DNA: TGTGCCAGCAGCTCCCCGCGCCTGACCCAGTACTTC.

In DNA, the CDR3 is TGTGCCAGCAGACAGGACAGGGGAGCGGGTGGCTACACCTTC. Its translation: CASRQDRGAGGYTF. V and J are TRBV12-3 or TRBV12-4 and TRBJ1-2; 9 nucleotides align to TRBD1. Trimming removed 6 bases from V and 7 bases from J; junction bases left unmatched: 9. This CDR3 is 14 amino acids long.

With respect to this clonotype: The germline gene is not matched at one end of the junction; a read error may be the cause. This rearrangement joins TRBV7-2 to TRBJ1-2; TRBD1 is a possible D gene (6 bases). CDR3 size: 14 residues. Germline V gene data show CDR1 as SGHTA and CDR2 as FQGNSA. In DNA form, the CDR3 reads TGTGCCAGCAGCGCGCAACAGGGCGGCTATGACTACACCTTC. It codes for CASSAQQGGYDYTF. The variable domain in full, completed from reference TRBV7-2 and TRBJ1-2, reads GAGVSQSPSNKVTEKGKDVELRCDPISGHTALYWYRQSLGQGLEFLIYFQGNSAPDKSGLPSDRFSAERTGGSVSTLTIQRTQQEDSAVYLCASSAQQGGYDYTFGSGTRLTVV.

On this clonotype: A read error may account for a junction end that differs from germline. V usage is TRBV7-2 and J usage is TRBJ1-2; D not certain. The CDR3 loop spans 13 amino acids. CDR1 is SGHTA, CDR2 FQGNSA, per germline. This CDR3 reads CASSGKGNYDYTF. The CDR3 bases are TGTGCCAGCAGCGGGAAGGGAAACTATGACTACACCTTC. Complete variable domain (other parts from reference TRBV7-2 and TRBJ1-2): GAGVSQSPSNKVTEKGKDVELRCDPISGHTALYWYRQSLGQGLEFLIYFQGNSAPDKSGLPSDRFSAERTGGSVSTLTIQRTQQEDSAVYLCASSGKGNYDYTFGSGTRLTVV.

This rearrangement joins TRBV29-1 to TRBJ2-3, with 9 bases that match TRBD2. This CDR3 comprises 15 residues. V gave up 6 bases and J gave up 1 base; unmatched junction bases: 8. CDR1 and CDR2 (germline): SQVTM, ANQGSEA. CDR3 amino acids: CSVSPASGGTDTQYF. The CDR3 coding sequence is TGCAGCGTCTCGCCGGCTAGCGGGGGCACAGATACGCAGTATTTT.

Only a few counts were recorded for this clonotype. The V call is TRBV28, the J call TRBJ1-5, with 8 bases aligning to TRBD1. The V gene end was trimmed by 7 bases and the J gene end by 7 bases; junction bases not matched to a gene: 6. The CDR3 consists of 13 residues. Germline V lookup: CDR1 MDHEN, CDR2 SYDVKM. This chain's CDR3 is CASKPRGRQPQHF. The DNA for the CDR3 is TGTGCCAGCAAGCCCAGGGGGCGGCAGCCCCAGCATTTT.

The V gene is TRBV3-1, the J gene TRBJ2-2; D gene ambiguous. Looked up from germline, CDR1 is LGHDT and CDR2 is YNNKEL (reference sequence). This CDR3 comprises 13 residues. Trimming pared 4 bases from V and 7 bases from J, leaving 10 bases between. CDR3: CASSPKADGELFF. CDR3 nucleotide sequence: TGTGCCAGCAGCCCGAAGGCGGACGGGGAGCTGTTTTTT.

This clonotype was seen more than once but under ten times. The V and J genes are TRBV6-6 and TRBJ2-7; unclear D gene. There are 12 residues in the CDR3. Trimming shortened V by 5 bases and J by 7 bases, and 12 bases separated the two germline ends. CDR1 MNHNY and CDR2 SVGAGI come from the germline V gene (reference sequence). This chain's CDR3 is CASSHGSPEQYF. Written as DNA, the CDR3 is TGTGCCAGCAGTCATGGAAGCCCGGAGCAGTACTTC.

This clonotype was recorded once. The V gene is TRBV10-3, the J gene TRBJ2-1; 9 bases are shared with TRBD2. Germline CDR1 and CDR2: ENHRY and SYGVKD. This CDR3 has 15 residues. Trimming took 7 bases from V and 2 from J; bases not matched to a gene: 6. The CDR3 region has the DNA TGTGCCATCAAAGGGCGGGAGGGAGCCTACAATGAGCAGTTCTTC. It encodes CAIKGREGAYNEQFF.